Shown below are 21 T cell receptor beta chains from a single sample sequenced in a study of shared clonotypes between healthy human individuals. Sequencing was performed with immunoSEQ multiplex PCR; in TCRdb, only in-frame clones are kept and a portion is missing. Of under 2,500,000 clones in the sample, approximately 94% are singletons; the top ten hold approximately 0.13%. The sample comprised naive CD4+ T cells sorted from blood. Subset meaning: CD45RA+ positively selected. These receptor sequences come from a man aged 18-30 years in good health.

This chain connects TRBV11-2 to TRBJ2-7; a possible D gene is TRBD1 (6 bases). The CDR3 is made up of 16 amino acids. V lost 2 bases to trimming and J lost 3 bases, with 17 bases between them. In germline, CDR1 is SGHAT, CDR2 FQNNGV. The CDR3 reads CASSLNTGHLIYEQYF. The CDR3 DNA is TGTGCCAGCAGCTTAAATACGGGACACCTGATCTACGAGCAGTACTTC.

The DNA of the CDR3 is TGTGCCAGCTCACCTTTGGGCCCGAACACCGGGGAGCTGTTTTTT. Its protein product is CASSPLGPNTGELFF. The chain joins TRBV18 to TRBJ2-2; D gene uncertain. V was clipped by 3 bases and J by 0 bases, with 8 bases between them. CDR3 length equals 15 residues. Germline lookup yields CDR1 KGHSH and CDR2 LQKENI.

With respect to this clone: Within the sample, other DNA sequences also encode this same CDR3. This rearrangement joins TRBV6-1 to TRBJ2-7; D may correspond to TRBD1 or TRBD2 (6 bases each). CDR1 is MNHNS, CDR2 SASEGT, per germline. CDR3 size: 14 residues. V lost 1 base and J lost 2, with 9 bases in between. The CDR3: CASSEEGGPYEQYF. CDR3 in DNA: TGTGCCAGCAGTGAAGAAGGGGGGCCCTACGAGCAGTACTTC.

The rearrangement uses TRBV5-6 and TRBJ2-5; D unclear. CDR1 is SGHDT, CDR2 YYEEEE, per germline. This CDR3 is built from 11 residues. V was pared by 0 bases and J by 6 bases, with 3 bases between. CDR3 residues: CASSLGQTQYF. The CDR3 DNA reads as TGTGCCAGCAGCTTGGGACAGACCCAGTACTTC.

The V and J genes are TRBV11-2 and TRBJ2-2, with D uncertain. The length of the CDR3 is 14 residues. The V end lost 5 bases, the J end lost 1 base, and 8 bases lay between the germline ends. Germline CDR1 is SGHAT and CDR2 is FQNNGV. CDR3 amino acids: CASSRPENTGELFF. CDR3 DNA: TGTGCCAGCAGCCGTCCGGAGAACACCGGGGAGCTGTTTTTT.

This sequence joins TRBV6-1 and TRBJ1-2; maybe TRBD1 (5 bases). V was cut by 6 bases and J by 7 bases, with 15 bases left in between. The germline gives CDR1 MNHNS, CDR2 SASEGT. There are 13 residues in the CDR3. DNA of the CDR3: TGTGCCAGCAGCCCCGAGGGGTACCTTGGCTACACCTTC. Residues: CASSPEGYLGYTF.

Here the CDR3 reads CAISESELAGDGQYF. In nucleotides, the CDR3 is TGTGCCATCAGTGAGTCAGAACTAGCGGGAGACGGGCAGTACTTC. V is TRBV10-3 and J is TRBJ2-7, with TRBD2 identical over 11 bases. The CDR3 covers 15 residues. Unmatched junction bases numbered 7, after V lost 0 bases and J lost 9 bases. Germline V gives CDR1 ENHRY, CDR2 SYGVKD.

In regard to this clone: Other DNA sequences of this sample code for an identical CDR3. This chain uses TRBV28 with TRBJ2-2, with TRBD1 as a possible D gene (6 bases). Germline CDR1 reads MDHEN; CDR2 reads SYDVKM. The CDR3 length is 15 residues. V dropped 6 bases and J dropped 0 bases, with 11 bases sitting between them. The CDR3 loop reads CASSSGQTNTGELFF. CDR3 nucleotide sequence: TGTGCCAGCAGCTCCGGACAGACGAACACCGGGGAGCTGTTTTTT.

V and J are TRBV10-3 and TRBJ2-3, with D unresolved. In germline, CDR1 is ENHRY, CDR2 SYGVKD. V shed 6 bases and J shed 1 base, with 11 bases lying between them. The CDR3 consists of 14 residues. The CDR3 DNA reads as TGTGCCATCAGAGGGAAGGCGGGCACAGATACGCAGTATTTT. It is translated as CAIRGKAGTDTQYF.

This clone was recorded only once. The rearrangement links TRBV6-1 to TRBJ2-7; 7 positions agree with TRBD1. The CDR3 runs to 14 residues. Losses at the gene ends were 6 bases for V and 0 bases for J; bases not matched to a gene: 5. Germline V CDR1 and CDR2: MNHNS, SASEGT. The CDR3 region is CASRIRDSSYEQYF. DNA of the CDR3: TGTGCCAGCAGGATACGGGACAGCTCCTACGAGCAGTACTTC.

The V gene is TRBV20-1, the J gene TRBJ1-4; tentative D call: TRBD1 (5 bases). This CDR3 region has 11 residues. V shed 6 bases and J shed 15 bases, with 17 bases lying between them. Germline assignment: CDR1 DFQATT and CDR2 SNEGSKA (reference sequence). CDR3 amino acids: CSAPREDKVFF. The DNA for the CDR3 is TGCAGTGCCCCGAGAGAGGACAAGGTGTTTTTT.

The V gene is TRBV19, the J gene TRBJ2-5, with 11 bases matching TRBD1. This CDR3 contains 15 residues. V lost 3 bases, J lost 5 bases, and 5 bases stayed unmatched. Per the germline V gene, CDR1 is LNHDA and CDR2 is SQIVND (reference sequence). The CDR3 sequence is CASSMVDRGHETQYF. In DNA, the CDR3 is TGTGCCAGTAGTATGGTGGACAGGGGGCACGAGACCCAGTACTTC.

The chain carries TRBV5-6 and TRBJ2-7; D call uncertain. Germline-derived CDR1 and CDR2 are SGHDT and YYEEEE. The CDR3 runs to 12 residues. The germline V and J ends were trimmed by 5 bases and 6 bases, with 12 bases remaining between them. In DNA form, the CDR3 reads TGTGCCAGCAGAACCCCTGGTAGCGAGCAGTACTTC. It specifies CASRTPGSEQYF. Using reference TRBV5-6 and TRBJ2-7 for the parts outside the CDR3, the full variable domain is DAGVTQSPTHLIKTRGQQVTLRCSPKSGHDTVSWYQQALGQGPQFIFQYYEEEERQRGNFPDRFSGHQFPNYSSELNVNALLLGDSALYLCASRTPGSEQYFGPGTRLTVT.

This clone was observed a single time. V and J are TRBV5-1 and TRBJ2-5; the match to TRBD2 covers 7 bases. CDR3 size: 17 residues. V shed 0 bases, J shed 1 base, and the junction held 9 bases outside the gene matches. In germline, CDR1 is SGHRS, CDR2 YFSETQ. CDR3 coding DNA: TGCGCCAGCAGCTTGGGAATCGGGGGGAGCAGCCAAGAGACCCAGTACTTC. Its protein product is CASSLGIGGSSQETQYF.

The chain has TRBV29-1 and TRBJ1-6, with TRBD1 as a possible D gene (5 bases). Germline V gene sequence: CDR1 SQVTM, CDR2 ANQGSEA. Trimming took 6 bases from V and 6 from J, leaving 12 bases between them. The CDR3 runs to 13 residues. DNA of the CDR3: TGCAGCGTCGGGATACAGGCTAATTCACCCCTCCACTTT. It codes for CSVGIQANSPLHF.

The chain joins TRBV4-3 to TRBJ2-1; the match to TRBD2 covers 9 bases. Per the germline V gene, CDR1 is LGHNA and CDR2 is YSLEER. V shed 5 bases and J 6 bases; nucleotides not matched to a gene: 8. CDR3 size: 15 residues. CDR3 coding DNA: TGCGCCAGCAGCTCCGGGCTAGCGGGAATCAATGAGCAGTTCTTC. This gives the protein CASSSGLAGINEQFF.

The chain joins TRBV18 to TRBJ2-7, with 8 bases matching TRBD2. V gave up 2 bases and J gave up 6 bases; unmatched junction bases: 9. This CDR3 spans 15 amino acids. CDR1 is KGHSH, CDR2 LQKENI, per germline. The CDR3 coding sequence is TGTGCCAGCTCACCAACTTTAACTAGCGGTCTCGAGCAGTACTTC. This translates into CASSPTLTSGLEQYF. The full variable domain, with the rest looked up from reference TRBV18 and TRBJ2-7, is NAGVMQNPRHLVRRRGQEARLRCSPMKGHSHVYWYRQLPEEGLKFMVYLQKENIIDESGMPKERFSAEFPKEGPSILRIQQVVRGDSAAYFCASSPTLTSGLEQYFGPGTRLTVT.

DNA for the CDR3: TGTGCCAGCAGCCCCGGGACATTTGCCGGGGAGCTGTTTTTT. Translated: CASSPGTFAGELFF. This rearrangement joins TRBV5-4 to TRBJ2-2; tentatively, D is TRBD1 (6 bases). This CDR3 has 14 amino acids. The V and J ends lost 4 bases and 6 bases respectively, with 13 bases between them. Per the germline V gene, CDR1 is SGHNT and CDR2 is YYREEE (reference sequence).

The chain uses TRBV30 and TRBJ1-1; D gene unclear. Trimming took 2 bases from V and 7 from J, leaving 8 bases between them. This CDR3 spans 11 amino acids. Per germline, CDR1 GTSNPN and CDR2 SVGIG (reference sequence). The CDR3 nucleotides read TGTGCCTGGAGTCGGACGGGTGAAGCTTTCTTT. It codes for CAWSRTGEAFF.

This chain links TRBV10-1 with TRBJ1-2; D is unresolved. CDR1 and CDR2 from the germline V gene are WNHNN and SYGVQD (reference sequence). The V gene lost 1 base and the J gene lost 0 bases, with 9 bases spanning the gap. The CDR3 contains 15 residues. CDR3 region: CASSEFSQTNYGYTF. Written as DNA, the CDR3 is TGCGCCAGCAGTGAGTTTTCTCAGACTAACTATGGCTACACCTTC.

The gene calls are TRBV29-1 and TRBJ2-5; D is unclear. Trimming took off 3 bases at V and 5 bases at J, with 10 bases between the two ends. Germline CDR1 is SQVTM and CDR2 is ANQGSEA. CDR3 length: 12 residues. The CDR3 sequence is CSVDRAAETQYF. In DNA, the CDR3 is TGCAGCGTTGATCGGGCAGCTGAGACCCAGTACTTC.